The clone carrying this TCR beta chain came up once. Germline CDR1 reads SGDLS; CDR2 reads YYNGEE. The ends lost 0 bases at V and 4 bases at J; junction bases unmatched: 0. This CDR3 contains 14 residues. Reverse transcription of about 0.5 to 1 ug RNA used random hexamers. The immunoSEQ assay covered 54 Vbeta and 13 Jbeta segments for CDR3. In TCRdb, the immunoSEQ multiplex PCR reads were re-called with MiXCR into one record per CDR3 protein. This sample has around 180,000 distinct CDR3 sequences, with 90% to 96% found just once. This record comes from a study of CD8 T cells in Susac syndrome. This TCR was sampled from a human donor with multiple sclerosis. The sample comprised CD4+ T cells from PBMCs. This chain joins TRBV9 and TRBJ2-3; 9 nucleotides align to TRBD2. The CDR3 coding sequence is TGTGCCAGCAGCGTAGGGACTAGCGCAGATACGCAGTATTTT. It translates to CASSVGTSADTQYF.